Listed here are 15 T cell receptor beta chains from one sample, sequenced in a study of blood T cells in healthy people across ages. The use of a sample-barcoded 5' primer and a J-beta primer mix characterized a second PCR of roughly 6 to 12 cycles. TCRdb passed the 5' RACE reads through MiXCR, listing each CDR3 protein once. The sample yields roughly 800,000 distinct CDR3 sequences, 58% seen once. The sample consisted of blood. These receptors were taken from a man younger than 45 in good health.

This clonotype was seen only a few times. The chain couples TRBV20-1 to TRBJ2-1; 8 bases line up with TRBD2. CDR1 and CDR2 (germline): DFQATT, SNEGSKA (reference sequence). CDR3 length: 15 amino acids. V lost 2 bases and J lost 2; bases outside the gene matches: 5. The CDR3 DNA sequence: TGCAGTGCTAGACCGGCGGGAGGAACCTACAATGAGCAGTTCTTC. Translated, it gives CSARPAGGTYNEQFF.

The V gene is TRBV12-3 or TRBV12-4, the J gene TRBJ2-3, with D tentatively TRBD1 (6 bases). This CDR3 is built from 14 residues. V lost 4 bases and J 4 bases, leaving 12 bases between the germline ends. CDR3 in DNA: TGTGCCAGCAGTTCCCAGGGGTGGGCAGATACGCAGTATTTT. Amino acid sequence: CASSSQGWADTQYF.

This clonotype was detected only a few times. The rearrangement joins TRBV6-5 to TRBJ1-2; 7 bases are a match to TRBD1. V shed 2 bases and J 6 bases; nucleotides not matched to a gene: 12. Germline CDR1 reads MNHEY; CDR2 reads SVGAGI. This CDR3 region has 16 residues. The CDR3 DNA sequence: TGTGCCAGCAGTTACACAAAAACCGGGACAGTTAATGGCTACACCTTC. Amino acid sequence: CASSYTKTGTVNGYTF.

The chain uses TRBV21-1 and TRBJ2-5. TRBV21-1 is tagged as a pseudogene. The CDR3 runs 11 residues. The CDR3 region has the DNA TGTGCCAGCAGGAGGTTAGGGACCCAGCACTTC. This encodes CASRRLGTQHF.

This rearrangement joins TRBV2 to TRBJ2-3; D is possibly TRBD1 or TRBD2 (5 bases each). In germline, CDR1 is SNHLY, CDR2 FYNNEI. The CDR3 length is 16 residues. V dropped 6 bases and J dropped 2 bases, with 18 bases sitting between them. This CDR3 reads CASSLGASRDTDTQYF. The CDR3 nucleotides read TGTGCCAGCAGCCTCGGAGCTAGCAGGGACACAGATACGCAGTATTTT.

To note about this clonotype: One junction end disagrees with the germline gene, perhaps due to a read error. V is TRBV6-2 or TRBV6-3 and J is TRBJ2-3, with 7 bases identical to TRBD2. Germline CDR1 reads MNHEY; CDR2 reads SVGEGT. CDR3 length: 15 residues. CDR3 region: CASTSSGVAMDTQYF. CDR3 bases: TGTGCTAGCACTTCTAGCGGAGTCGCCATGGATACGCAGTATTTT.

V is TRBV7-2 and J is TRBJ2-7, with 7 bases fitting TRBD1. CDR3 length equals 13 residues. Looked up from germline, CDR1 is SGHTA and CDR2 is FQGNSA. V was clipped by 6 bases and J by 7 bases; unmatched bases: 9. The CDR3 loop is CASRTGQYNEQYF. The CDR3 bases are TGTGCCAGCAGGACAGGGCAATACAATGAGCAGTACTTC.

The V call is TRBV2, the J call TRBJ2-1; D may be TRBD1 (5 bases). CDR1 and CDR2 (germline): SNHLY, FYNNEI. Trimming shortened V by 8 bases and J by 4 bases, and 15 bases separated the two germline ends. CDR3 length: 14 amino acids. The CDR3 reads CASRTRILYNEQFF. The CDR3 coding sequence is TGTGCCAGCCGGACACGAATTTTATACAATGAGCAGTTCTTC.

V and J are TRBV13 and TRBJ2-7, with 10 bases lining up with TRBD2. Per the germline V gene, CDR1 is PRHDT and CDR2 is FYEKMQ (reference sequence). J was trimmed by 6 bases and V by 2 bases; bases with no gene match: 4. The length of the CDR3 is 14 residues. CDR3 residues: CASSLQRTSGEQYF. CDR3 coding DNA: TGTGCCAGCAGCTTACAAAGGACTAGCGGCGAGCAGTACTTC. Supplemented by reference TRBV13 and TRBJ2-7, the full variable domain reads AAGVIQSPRHLIKEKRETATLKCYPIPRHDTVYWYQQGPGQDPQFLISFYEKMQSDKGSIPDRFSAQQFSDYHSELNMSSLELGDSALYFCASSLQRTSGEQYFGPGTRLTVT.

V and J are TRBV4-2 and TRBJ2-3; TRBD2 agrees at 9 bases. CDR1 and CDR2 (germline): LGHNA, YNFKEQ. The CDR3 length is 18 residues. Germline trimming cut 1 base from V and 3 bases from J; bases unmatched to any gene: 11. This chain's CDR3 is CASSQAWGRAGGTDTQYF. The CDR3 region has the DNA TGTGCCAGCAGCCAAGCGTGGGGGCGAGCGGGGGGAACAGATACGCAGTATTTT.

The chain employs TRBV7-2 and TRBJ2-1; D may be TRBD2 (5 bases). V was cut by 5 bases and J by 8 bases, with 16 bases left in between. The CDR3 loop spans 14 amino acids. Germline CDR1 SGHTA, CDR2 FQGNSA. CDR3 DNA sequence: TGTGCCAGCAGCGCCTCACTAGTTTCAGATGAGCAGTTCTTC. It yields the protein CASSASLVSDEQFF.

This clonotype is a singleton in its sample. The rearrangement links TRBV29-1 to TRBJ2-3; unclear D gene. Germline V CDR1 and CDR2: SQVTM, ANQGSEA. Between the trimmed V and J ends, which lost 5 bases and 2 bases, there was a span of 14 bases. The CDR3 totals 14 residues. The CDR3 region is CSVKFGSLTDTQYF. The CDR3 DNA sequence: TGCAGCGTTAAGTTTGGTTCTCTCACAGATACGCAGTATTTT.

The rearrangement uses TRBV20-1 and TRBJ1-1; D unclear. Trimming removed 1 base from V and 1 base from J, with 7 bases in between. This CDR3 contains 13 residues. In germline, CDR1 is DFQATT, CDR2 SNEGSKA (reference sequence). CDR3 protein: CSARVGRNTEAFF. The CDR3 DNA reads as TGCAGTGCTAGAGTAGGCCGGAACACTGAAGCTTTCTTT.

The sample holds a few counts of this clonotype. The V and J genes are TRBV6-2 or TRBV6-3 and TRBJ2-5; D remains unclear. Matching the DNA end better, TRBJ2-7 makes the J call doubtful. The CDR3 length is 13 residues. CDR1 and CDR2 from the germline V gene are MNHEY and SVGEGT. Written as DNA, the CDR3 is TGTGCCAGCAGAGGCGACGGGTCAAACGAGCAGTACTTC. Translating it yields CASRGDGSNEQYF.

The genes are TRBV10-1 and TRBJ2-1; D gene uncertain. Trimming stripped 0 bases from V and 4 bases from J, with 22 bases between. CDR1 is WNHNN and CDR2 is SYGVQD in the germline V gene (reference sequence). The CDR3 spans 19 residues. The CDR3 nucleotides read TGCGCCAGCAGTGAGTCGGCGCTAACCAGAAAAGCCCATTACAATGAGCAGTTCTTC. Translation: CASSESALTRKAHYNEQFF.